This TCR beta chain appears in the sequencing data of a study of blood T cells in healthy people across ages. V dropped 5 bases and J dropped 6 bases, with 21 bases sitting between them. Germline V gene sequence: CDR1 SQVTM, CDR2 ANQGSEA. The CDR3 spans 15 residues. Sample-barcoded 5' priming and a J-beta primer mix drove a second PCR of about 6 to 11 cycles. Per-sample output comprised a minimum of 3 million paired-end reads containing CDR3. TCRdb re-derived calls from the 5' RACE reads in MiXCR, one entry per CDR3 protein. The sample shows about 1.5 million distinct CDR3 sequences, approximately 43% of them seen only once. The donors, healthy Caucasians from Russia, were aged roughly 6 to 90. The study isolated at least 6.5 million PBMCs from each sample.

The sequence derives from a woman younger than 35 in good health. V gene TRBV29-1 combines with J gene TRBJ2-3; D is possibly TRBD1 or TRBD2 (5 bases each). The sequenced sample was blood. In DNA form, the CDR3 reads TGCAGCGTTTATTCCAGGGAGACACCATACGATACGCAGTATTTT. Translating it yields CSVYSRETPYDTQYF.